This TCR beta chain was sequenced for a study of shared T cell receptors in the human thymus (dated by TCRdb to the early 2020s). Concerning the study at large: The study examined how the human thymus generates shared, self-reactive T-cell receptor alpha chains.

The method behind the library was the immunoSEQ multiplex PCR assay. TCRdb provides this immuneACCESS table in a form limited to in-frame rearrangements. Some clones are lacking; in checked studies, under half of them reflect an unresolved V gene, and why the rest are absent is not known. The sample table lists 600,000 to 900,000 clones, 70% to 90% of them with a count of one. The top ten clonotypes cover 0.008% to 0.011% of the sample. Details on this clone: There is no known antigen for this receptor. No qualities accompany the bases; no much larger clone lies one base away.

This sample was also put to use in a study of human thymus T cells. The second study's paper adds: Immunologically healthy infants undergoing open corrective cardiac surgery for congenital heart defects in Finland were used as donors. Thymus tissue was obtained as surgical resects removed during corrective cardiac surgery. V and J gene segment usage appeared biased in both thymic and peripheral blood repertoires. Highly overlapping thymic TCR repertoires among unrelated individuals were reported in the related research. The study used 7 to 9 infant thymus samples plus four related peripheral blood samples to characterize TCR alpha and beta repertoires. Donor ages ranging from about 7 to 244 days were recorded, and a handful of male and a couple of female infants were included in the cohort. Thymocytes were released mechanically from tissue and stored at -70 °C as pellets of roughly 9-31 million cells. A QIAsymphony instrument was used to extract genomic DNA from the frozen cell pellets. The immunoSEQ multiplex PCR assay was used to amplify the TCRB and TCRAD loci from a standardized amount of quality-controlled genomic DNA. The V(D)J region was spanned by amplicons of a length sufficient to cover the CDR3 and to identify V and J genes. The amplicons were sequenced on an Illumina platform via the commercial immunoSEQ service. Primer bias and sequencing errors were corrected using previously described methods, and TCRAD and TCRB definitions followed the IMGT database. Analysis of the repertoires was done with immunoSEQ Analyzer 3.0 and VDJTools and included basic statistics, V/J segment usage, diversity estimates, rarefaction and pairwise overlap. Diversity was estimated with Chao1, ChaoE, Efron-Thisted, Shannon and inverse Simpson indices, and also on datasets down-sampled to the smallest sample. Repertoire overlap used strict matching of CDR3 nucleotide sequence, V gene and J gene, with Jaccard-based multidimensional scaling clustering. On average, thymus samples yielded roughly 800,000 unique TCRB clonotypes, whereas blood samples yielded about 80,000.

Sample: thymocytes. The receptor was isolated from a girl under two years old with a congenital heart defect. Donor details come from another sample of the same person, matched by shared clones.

Here the CDR3 is given as CASSQTLRPFTEAFF. At the DNA level, the sequence is TGCGCCAGCAGCCAGACACTCAGACCGTTCACTGAAGCTTTCTTT. The sequence joins TRBV4-1 to TRBJ1-1; confidence is insufficient to name the D gene. V and J are truncated by 3 bases and 4 bases respectively, leaving an intervening sequence of 15 bases. CDR1 is given as MGHRA and CDR2 as YSYEKL, both from the germline V gene. From cysteine to phenylalanine, the CDR3 is 15 amino acids long. Only the CDR3 part of the read is kept: 45 bases, read in frame from the first base.